This T cell receptor beta chain was profiled in a study of technical replicates of blood from a handful of donors. Clones were sequenced by immunoSEQ multiplex PCR, and TCRdb holds only the in-frame ones, with some missing. The sample holds about 80,000 clones, approximately 94% seen once. V was cut by 2 bases and J by 0 bases, with 5 bases left in between. The CDR3 loop spans 14 amino acids. Germline loops: CDR1 MDHEN, CDR2 SYDVKM. This clonotype was sampled from a human donor in good health. V usage is TRBV28 and J usage is TRBJ1-3; D not resolved. The sequenced sample was T cells isolated from PBMCs. CDR3 amino acids: CASSLTNSGNTIYF. Written as DNA, the CDR3 is TGTGCCAGCAGTTTAACAAACTCTGGAAACACCATATATTTT.